This record looks at one TCR beta chain sequence and its context. What it binds is not known. These data originate in a study of T cell responses to AZD1222 COVID-19 vaccine. CDR3 length: 20 amino acids. V gave up 2 bases and J gave up 6 bases, with 30 bases separating them. CDR1 is ENHRY, CDR2 SYGVKD, per germline. General study results and limits: Just a handful of AZD1222 recipients tested seropositive at baseline.

TCRdb's table, derived via immunoSEQ multiplex PCR, lists solely in-frame clones and lacks some. Here the sample spans roughly 79,000 clones, about 72% being singletons. The material was peripheral blood, obtained on day 0 of AZD1222 vaccination. The sequence derives from an adult in good health. The chain uses TRBV10-3 and TRBJ2-3, with D perhaps being TRBD1 or TRBD2 (5 bases each). Here the CDR3 reads CAISELEGLTGKPEGDTQYF. The CDR3 bases are TGTGCCATCAGTGAGCTTGAGGGGCTAACCGGGAAGCCCGAAGGGGATACGCAGTATTTT.